This passage covers 13 T cell receptor beta chains from one sample sequenced in a study of blood T cell repertoires in COVID-19. Only in-frame clones appear in the TCRdb table, and some are missing; sequencing was by immunoSEQ multiplex PCR. The profile shows 75,000 or so clones, roughly 84% of them singletons. The sample was peripheral blood. Every receptor here comes from a man in his forties or fifties with acute or convalescent COVID-19.

The chain recombines TRBV10-1 with TRBJ1-1, with D unresolved. Trimming shortened V by 4 bases and J by 2 bases, and 5 bases separated the two germline ends. Germline V gene sequence: CDR1 WNHNN, CDR2 SYGVQD (reference sequence). The CDR3 extends over 12 amino acids. Here the CDR3 reads CASSGGNTEAFF. CDR3 nucleotide sequence: TGCGCCAGCAGTGGCGGAAACACTGAAGCTTTCTTT.

This chain joins TRBV6-5 and TRBJ1-2; no reliable D call. The CDR3 length is 12 residues. The V end was cut by 6 bases, the J end by 2 bases, with 7 bases between. CDR1 is MNHEY, CDR2 SVGAGI, per germline. CDR3 protein: CASRRSNYGYTF. The CDR3 DNA follows: TGTGCCAGCAGGAGATCAAACTATGGCTACACCTTC.

The chain carries TRBV13 and TRBJ2-1; 11 nucleotides line up with TRBD2. The V segment lost 5 bases and the J segment 6 bases; nucleotides outside the gene matches: 6. Germline V gene lookup returns CDR1 PRHDT and CDR2 FYEKMQ (reference sequence). CDR3 length: 15 amino acids. The DNA of the CDR3 is TGTGCCAGCAGCATTAGCGGGAGGGTCGGCAATGAGCAGTTCTTC. Translating it yields CASSISGRVGNEQFF.

The rearrangement joins TRBV5-1 to TRBJ2-2, with TRBD1 identical over 8 bases. This CDR3 contains 16 residues. The germline V gene has CDR1 SGHRS and CDR2 YFSETQ. The V gene end was trimmed by 4 bases and the J gene end by 6 bases; junction bases not matched to a gene: 11. CDR3 sequence (DNA): TGCGCCAGCAGCCCTTACCAGACAGGGGTCCCCGGGGAGCTGTTTTTT. This encodes CASSPYQTGVPGELFF.

Comments on this clone: A single base separates this from a much larger clone, so it may be a read error. The chain recombines TRBV9 with TRBJ2-1, with D unresolved. The CDR3 consists of 12 residues. Germline CDR1 SGDLS, CDR2 YYNGEE. Trimming removed 4 bases at V and 4 bases at J, with 6 bases between. CDR3 DNA: TGTGCCAGCAGCCCCGGGTACAATGAGCAGTTCTTC. The encoded protein is CASSPGYNEQFF.

The genes are TRBV11-2 and TRBJ2-1, with 9 bases identical to TRBD1. With V trimmed by 5 bases and J by 2 bases, 4 bases remained unmatched. The CDR3 is 15 residues long. Germline CDR1 reads SGHAT; CDR2 reads FQNNGV. The CDR3 nucleotides are TGTGCCAGCAGCGTAGGACAGGGGACCTACAATGAGCAGTTCTTC. Its protein product is CASSVGQGTYNEQFF.

This chain joins TRBV24-1 and TRBJ2-3; D possibly corresponds to TRBD2 (6 bases). Trimming pared 5 bases from V and 2 bases from J, leaving 19 bases between. CDR3 length: 17 amino acids. CDR1 KGHDR and CDR2 SFDVKD come from the germline V gene. CDR3 nucleotides: TGTGCCACCAGTGTTTCATCCGGGACTTTTTTCACAGATACGCAGTATTTT. It codes for CATSVSSGTFFTDTQYF.

J is TRBJ1-1 and V is TRBV7-9; no clear D gene. CDR1 is SEHNR and CDR2 is FQNEAQ in the germline V gene (reference sequence). The CDR3 covers 13 residues. Trimming shortened V by 3 bases and J by 3 bases, and 8 bases separated the two germline ends. CDR3 loop: CASSFGRDTEAFF. CDR3 sequence (DNA): TGTGCCAGCAGCTTCGGGAGGGACACTGAAGCTTTCTTT.

The rearrangement uses TRBV24-1 and TRBJ1-2; D perhaps matches TRBD1 (5 bases). There are 13 residues in the CDR3. Trimming removed 4 bases at V and 8 bases at J, with 13 bases between. Germline CDR1 and CDR2: KGHDR and SFDVKD. CDR3 in amino acids: CATSENAGYGYTF. The CDR3 nucleotides are TGTGCCACCAGTGAAAATGCAGGGTACGGCTACACCTTC.

This clone was detected only a few times. The chain employs TRBV29-1 and TRBJ2-1; a possible D gene is TRBD2 (6 bases). The CDR3 totals 13 residues. The V gene's germline CDR1 is SQVTM and CDR2 ANQGSEA. V lost 3 bases, J lost 8 bases, and 14 bases lay in between. Here the CDR3 reads CSVEGSGRYEQFF. The CDR3 coding sequence is TGCAGCGTTGAGGGCAGCGGGCGCTATGAGCAGTTCTTC.

Only one count was recorded for this clone. The chain recombines TRBV13 with TRBJ2-2, with 11 bases lining up with TRBD1. J lost 5 bases, V lost 5 bases, and 10 bases had no gene match. CDR3 size: 17 residues. Germline CDR1 is PRHDT and CDR2 is FYEKMQ (reference sequence). The CDR3 is CASSLPPGQGVTGELFF. For the CDR3, the DNA is TGTGCCAGCAGCCTTCCACCGGGACAGGGGGTGACCGGGGAGCTGTTTTTT.

The rearrangement joins TRBV11-3 to TRBJ2-5; a possible D gene is TRBD1 (6 bases). The germline CDR1 and CDR2 sequences are SGHNT and YENEEA. This CDR3 contains 14 residues. Trimming pared 5 bases from V and 9 bases from J, leaving 19 bases between. In DNA form, the CDR3 reads TGTGCCAGCAGCACCCGGGACACCAAGAGGGCCCAGTACTTC. Translation: CASSTRDTKRAQYF. Based on the CDR3 plus reference TRBV11-3 and TRBJ2-5, the full variable domain is EAGVVQSPRYKIIEKKQPVAFWCNPISGHNTLYWYLQNLGQGPELLIRYENEEAVDDSQLPKDRFSAERLKGVDSTLKIQPAELGDSAVYLCASSTRDTKRAQYFGPGTRLLVL.

The chain links TRBV6-5 to TRBJ2-7; D is unclear. Germline V gene sequence: CDR1 MNHEY, CDR2 SVGAGI. V gave up 2 bases and J gave up 3 bases, with 8 bases separating them. The CDR3 has 13 amino acids. CDR3 nucleotide sequence: TGTGCCAGCAGTTACCTACAGAACTACGAGCAGTACTTC. This sequence encodes CASSYLQNYEQYF.